A selection of T cell receptor beta chains follows, all from one sample in a study of blood T cell repertoires in COVID-19. Sequencing was performed with immunoSEQ multiplex PCR; in TCRdb, only in-frame clones are kept and a portion is missing. This sample has 250,000 to 350,000 clones; about 92% occur once, and the top ten carry under 20%. The sequenced material came from PBMCs or T cells enriched from blood (not recorded which). These receptors were obtained from a woman aged 25 to 39 who had recovered from COVID-19. CDR3s include the opening cysteine and the closing phenylalanine or tryptophan. A D gene is named only where the DNA matches it firmly. Clone size is shown for a subset of rows, as once, few, many or a class of expanded clone.

TRBV19	TRBJ2-2	NA	NA	CASSVQEPGELFF	TGTGCCAGTAGTGTACAGGAGCCCGGGGAGCTGTTTTTT
TRBV28	TRBJ1-1	NA	NA	CASRPGVNTEAFF	TGTGCCAGCAGGCCCGGGGTGAACACTGAAGCTTTCTTT
TRBV28	TRBJ2-7	TRBD1	NA	CASNRGIYEQYF	TGTGCCAGCAACAGGGGGATCTACGAGCAGTACTTC
TRBV7-3	TRBJ2-2	TRBD2	NA	CASSSGLAGGELFF	TGTGCCAGCAGCTCTGGACTAGCGGGCGGGGAGCTGTTTTTT
TRBV28	TRBJ2-7	TRBD1	once	CASSLDRLGTYEQYF	TGTGCCAGCAGTTTGGACAGGTTGGGAACCTACGAGCAGTACTTC
TRBV11-2	TRBJ1-2	TRBD1	NA	CASSLGGTANNYGYTF	TGTGCCAGCAGCTTAGGCGGGACAGCCAATAACTATGGCTACACCTTC
TRBV28	TRBJ2-5	NA	once	CASSLMAAGGTQYF	TGTGCCAGCAGTTTAATGGCGGCCGGGGGGACCCAGTACTTC
TRBV27	TRBJ2-2	TRBD1	NA	CASRRTGTYTGELFF	TGTGCCAGCAGGAGGACAGGAACATACACCGGGGAGCTGTTTTTT
TRBV5-5	TRBJ2-3	NA	NA	CASSLEGARPSTDTQYF	TGTGCCAGCAGCTTGGAAGGGGCAAGACCTAGCACAGATACGCAGTATTTT
TRBV7-2	TRBJ1-5	NA	NA	CASSQSGGSPQPQHF	TGTGCCAGCAGCCAATCTGGCGGGTCCCCTCAGCCCCAGCATTTT
TRBV18	TRBJ2-3	NA	NA	CASSRIGTDTQYF	TGTGCCAGCTCACGTATAGGCACAGATACGCAGTATTTT
TRBV4-1	TRBJ1-1	NA	NA	CASSHVSQVEAFF	TGCGCCAGCAGCCACGTAAGCCAGGTTGAAGCTTTCTTT
TRBV29-1	TRBJ1-1	TRBD1	NA	CSVEGQANTEAFF	TGCAGCGTGGAGGGACAGGCGAACACTGAAGCTTTCTTT
TRBV28	TRBJ2-5	TRBD1	NA	CASRTGGAGEETQYF	TGTGCCAGCAGAACAGGGGGCGCGGGAGAAGAGACCCAGTACTTC
TRBV27	TRBJ2-1	TRBD2	NA	CASIPKGLAGVDEQFF	TGTGCCAGCATCCCGAAGGGACTAGCGGGAGTTGATGAGCAGTTCTTC
TRBV6-5	TRBJ2-7	NA	NA	CASRGRRLFYEQYF	TGTGCCAGCAGGGGCCGCAGGCTTTTCTACGAGCAGTACTTC
TRBV2	TRBJ2-2	NA	few	CASSADGFTGELFF	TGTGCCAGCAGTGCAGACGGGTTCACCGGGGAGCTGTTTTTT
TRBV27	TRBJ1-3	TRBD1	NA	CASTRTGNGNTIYF	TGTGCCAGCACCCGGACAGGGAACGGAAACACCATATATTTT
TRBV12-3/TRBV12-4	TRBJ1-5	NA	NA	CASSLSGQQPQHF	TGTGCCAGCAGTTTGAGTGGGCAGCAGCCCCAGCATTTT
TRBV18	TRBJ1-2	TRBD1	NA	CASSPGTGVNYGYTF	TGTGCCAGCTCTCCCGGGACAGGGGTAAACTATGGCTACACCTTC
TRBV4-3	TRBJ1-2	NA	NA	CASSQDTQANYGYTF	TGCGCCAGCAGCCAAGATACTCAAGCTAACTATGGCTACACCTTC
TRBV5-1	TRBJ2-7	TRBD2	NA	CASSAGTSGYEQYF	TGCGCCAGCAGCGCCGGGACTAGCGGCTACGAGCAGTACTTC
TRBV28	TRBJ1-2	TRBD1	NA	CASSSRGRGNYGYTF	TGTGCCAGCAGTTCGAGGGGGCGCGGGAACTATGGCTACACCTTC
TRBV11-2	TRBJ2-7	NA	NA	CASSLRQASYEQYF	TGTGCCAGCAGCTTACGTCAGGCGTCCTACGAGCAGTACTTC
TRBV19	TRBJ2-1	NA	NA	CASSIDRHYNEQFF	TGTGCCAGTAGTATTGACAGGCACTACAATGAGCAGTTCTTC
TRBV9	TRBJ1-1	TRBD1	NA	CASSLDRGKGDTEAFF	TGTGCCAGCAGCCTCGACAGGGGGAAGGGAGACACTGAAGCTTTCTTT
TRBV11-2	TRBJ2-1	NA	NA	CASSVRGVSYNEQFF	TGTGCCAGCAGCGTCAGGGGCGTGTCCTACAATGAGCAGTTCTTC
TRBV28	TRBJ1-1	NA	NA	CASGNQGRAFF	TGTGCCAGCGGAAATCAGGGAAGAGCTTTCTTT
TRBV6-4	TRBJ2-6	NA	NA	CASSDGSGSGANVLTF	TGTGCCAGCAGTGACGGTTCGGGGTCTGGGGCCAACGTCCTGACTTTC
TRBV7-3	TRBJ2-7	NA	NA	CASSLGQGINEQYF	TGTGCCAGCAGCTTGGGCCAGGGAATCAACGAGCAGTACTTC
TRBV10-3	TRBJ2-1	TRBD2	NA	CAIRRAGESYNEQFF	TGTGCCATCAGAAGAGCGGGAGAGTCCTACAATGAGCAGTTCTTC
TRBV7-2	TRBJ1-5	TRBD1	NA	CASSLYGTDNQPQHF	TGTGCCAGCAGCTTATATGGGACAGATAATCAGCCCCAGCATTTT
TRBV9	TRBJ2-7	NA	once	CASSVIPGQLYEQYF	TGTGCCAGCAGCGTCATTCCGGGACAACTCTACGAGCAGTACTTC
TRBV29-1	TRBJ2-5	NA	NA	CSVEGVNSGMTQYF	TGCAGCGTTGAGGGAGTAAACTCGGGGATGACCCAGTACTTC
TRBV9	TRBJ2-2	TRBD2	NA	CASSVLAGGVTGELFF	TGTGCCAGCAGCGTATTAGCGGGAGGGGTTACCGGGGAGCTGTTTTTT
TRBV29-1	TRBJ1-2	TRBD1	NA	CSVRQGFGYTF	TGCAGCGTGCGACAGGGGTTTGGCTACACCTTC
TRBV5-4	TRBJ1-1	TRBD1	NA	CASSFGQGNTEAFF	TGTGCCAGCAGCTTCGGACAGGGAAACACTGAAGCTTTCTTT
TRBV7-2	TRBJ1-5	NA	NA	CASSLRGISNQPQHF	TGTGCCAGCAGCTTAAGGGGAATTAGCAATCAGCCCCAGCATTTT
TRBV7-3	TRBJ2-1	TRBD2	NA	CASSQTSGAYNEQFF	TGTGCCAGCAGCCAGACTAGCGGAGCCTACAATGAGCAGTTCTTC
TRBV2	TRBJ1-6	NA	NA	CASSERRNSPLHF	TGTGCCAGCAGTGAGAGGAGAAATTCACCCCTCCACTTT
TRBV7-8	TRBJ2-1	TRBD2	NA	CASSFPVDLAEGNEQFF	TGTGCCAGCAGCTTTCCGGTAGACCTAGCGGAGGGGAATGAGCAGTTCTTC
TRBV7-9	TRBJ2-2	NA	NA	CASSLFVFSGEVGELFF	TGTGCCAGCAGCTTATTCGTTTTTTCCGGGGAGGTCGGGGAGCTGTTTTTT
TRBV15	TRBJ2-5	TRBD2	NA	CASSGRSGPQETQYF	TGTGCATCTAGCGGGAGGTCCGGGCCCCAAGAGACCCAGTACTTC
TRBV19	TRBJ1-4	NA	NA	CASSQGLNEKLFF	TGTGCCAGTAGCCAGGGTTTGAATGAAAAACTGTTTTTT
TRBV5-8	TRBJ2-7	NA	NA	CASSSPGPYEQYF	TGTGCCAGCAGCTCCCCCGGTCCCTACGAGCAGTACTTC
TRBV2	TRBJ2-7	TRBD1	once	CASSIDRVNEQYF	TGTGCCAGCAGTATAGACAGGGTGAACGAGCAGTACTTC
TRBV10-3	TRBJ1-6	NA	NA	CAISESSADNSPLHF	TGTGCCATCAGTGAGTCGTCTGCAGATAATTCACCCCTCCACTTT
TRBV19	TRBJ1-3	NA	NA	CASSLSTSGNTIYF	TGTGCCAGTAGTCTCTCCACATCCGGAAACACCATATATTTT
TRBV28	TRBJ1-2	NA	NA	CATYRGGANYGYTF	TGTGCCACCTATCGCGGGGGTGCTAACTATGGCTACACCTTC
TRBV10-3	TRBJ2-1	TRBD2	NA	CAISPGLAGPDEQFF	TGTGCCATCAGTCCGGGACTAGCGGGCCCCGATGAGCAGTTCTTC
TRBV5-4	TRBJ2-6	NA	NA	CASSLLAQGANVLTF	TGTGCCAGCAGCTTGTTGGCTCAGGGGGCCAACGTCCTGACTTTC
TRBV18	TRBJ2-2	TRBD2	NA	CASSTTGLAGVTGELFF	TGTGCCAGCTCGACAACCGGGCTAGCGGGAGTCACCGGGGAGCTGTTTTTT
TRBV7-3	TRBJ2-2	TRBD2	NA	CASSLWGGSGAGELFF	TGTGCCAGCAGCTTATGGGGCGGGAGTGGGGCCGGGGAGCTGTTTTTT
TRBV10-3	TRBJ2-2	NA	NA	CAISQVGGRITNTGELFF	TGTGCCATCAGTCAGGTCGGGGGGCGAATCACGAACACCGGGGAGCTGTTTTTT
TRBV28	TRBJ1-4	TRBD1	NA	CASSSTGGARGEKLFF	TGTGCCAGCAGTTCAACAGGGGGCGCTCGGGGTGAAAAACTGTTTTTT
TRBV28	TRBJ1-5	NA	NA	CASSSPPGSNQPQHF	TGTGCCAGCAGTTCCCCCCCGGGGAGCAATCAGCCCCAGCATTTT